This note documents a single TCR beta chain sequence. This sample is part of a study of T cells expressing NK-cell markers. Study as a whole: Sorted T-cell subsets CD3+CD56+NKG2C+, CD3+CD56+NKG2C- and CD3+CD56-NKG2C+ were TCR beta-sequenced.

This CDR3 has 14 amino acids. Germline V lookup: CDR1 SGHRS, CDR2 YFSETQ. For each CDR3 protein, TCRdb gives one entry from its re-call of the 5' RACE reads, without DNA. This repertoire includes hundreds of thousands of distinct CDR3 sequences. The specimen sequenced was blood T cells: a sorted CD56 or NKG2C T cell subset, CD4+ or CD8+ T cells, or bulk PBMC T cells (not recorded which). The chain uses TRBV5-1 and TRBJ1-6; the D call of TRBD1 rests on TCRdb alone, since no DNA is present to check it. This TCR was recovered from a woman aged 18 to 75 in good health. The CDR3 reads CASSSPDRDWALHF.